What follows describes a single T cell receptor (beta chain). Libraries were prepared by immunoSEQ multiplex PCR; TCRdb keeps only in-frame clonotypes and omits some of them. In the table there are approximately 15,000 clones, roughly 70% of which are singletons. The CDR3 extends over 15 amino acids. From germline, CDR1 is PRHDT and CDR2 FYEKMQ (reference sequence). Trimming left V 0 bases short and J 0 bases short, with 6 bases between. These data come from a study of PD-1 and CTLA-4 blockade in melanoma. The J gene is TRBJ1-3, the V gene TRBV13; D call uncertain. The input for sequencing was CD8+ T cells from peripheral blood, taken from a patient given anti-PD-1 treatment. The receptor was isolated from a human donor with melanoma. The CDR3 protein is CASSLGRGSGNTIYF. Written as DNA, the CDR3 is TGTGCCAGCAGCTTAGGCCGGGGCTCTGGAAACACCATATATTTT.